This T cell receptor (beta chain) was observed in a study of blood T cell repertoires in COVID-19. Looking at the study overall: In each case, the material was cDNA or gDNA derived from T cells, B-cell-depleted T cells, or PBMCs.

CDR3 length: 17 residues. The trim removed 0 bases at V and 4 bases at J, leaving 9 bases unmatched. The germline V gene has CDR1 LNHNV and CDR2 YYDKDF (reference sequence). This clone has just a few counts. Sequencing used immunoSEQ multiplex PCR; TCRdb keeps in-frame clones, though not all of them. The sample lists fewer than 110,000 clones, approximately 90% occurring once. Sequencing was done on a sample of peripheral blood. This clonotype originated in a woman aged 25 to 39 with acute or convalescent COVID-19. The V and J genes are TRBV15 and TRBJ2-3; 8 bases fit TRBD1. CDR3 in DNA: TGTGCCACCAGCAGAGATTCTGTAACAGGGGGAGCAGATACGCAGTATTTT. Protein: CATSRDSVTGGADTQYF.